This T cell receptor (beta chain) was recorded in a study of blood T cell repertoires in COVID-19. Study-wide context: Samples came from the United States, Italy and Spain, spanning acute and convalescent COVID-19.

Participants were aged roughly 18 to 100 years from 20 to 30 US areas. Cohort placement rested on clinical history that participants reported themselves. Trimming took 5 bases from V and 4 from J; bases not matched to a gene: 3. Germline CDR1 reads LNHDA; CDR2 reads SQIVND (reference sequence). The CDR3 has 14 residues. As processed by the authors: Researchers report that nucleated cell counts were estimated from reference gene primer amplification. Using immunoSEQ multiplex PCR, the repertoire was profiled, and TCRdb retains in-frame clones only, with some absent. That table supplies the V and J calls and clone size; D and trimming were determined from the DNA. The table includes 110,000 to 150,000 clones, around 87% detected once.

The sequenced sample was PBMCs or T cells enriched from blood (not recorded which). This receptor was obtained from a man aged 60 to 75 who had recovered from COVID-19. The chain recombines TRBV19 with TRBJ2-2; 8 nucleotides match TRBD2. The CDR3 region has the DNA TGTGCCAGTAGTCCCGGGGGGGCCACCGGGGAGCTGTTTTTT. Translation gives CASSPGGATGELFF. Full variable domain (remainder filled in from reference TRBV19 and TRBJ2-2): DGGITQSPKYLFRKEGQNVTLSCEQNLNHDAMYWYRQDPGQGLRLIYYSQIVNDFQKGDIAEGYSVSREKKESFPLTVTSAQKNPTAFYLCASSPGGATGELFFGEGSRLTVL.